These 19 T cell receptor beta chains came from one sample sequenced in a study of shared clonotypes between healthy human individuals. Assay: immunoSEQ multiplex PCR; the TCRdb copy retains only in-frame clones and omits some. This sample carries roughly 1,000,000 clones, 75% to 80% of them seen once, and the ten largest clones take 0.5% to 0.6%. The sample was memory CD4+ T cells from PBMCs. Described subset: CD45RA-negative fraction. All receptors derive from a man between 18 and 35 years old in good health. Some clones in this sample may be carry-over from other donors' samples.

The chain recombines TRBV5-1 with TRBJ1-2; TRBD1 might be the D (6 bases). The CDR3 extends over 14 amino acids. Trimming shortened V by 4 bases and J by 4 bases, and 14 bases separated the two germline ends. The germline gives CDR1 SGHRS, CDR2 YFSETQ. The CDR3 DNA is TGCGCCAGCAGCCCGCTGACAGGAACCTATGGCTACACCTTC. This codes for CASSPLTGTYGYTF.

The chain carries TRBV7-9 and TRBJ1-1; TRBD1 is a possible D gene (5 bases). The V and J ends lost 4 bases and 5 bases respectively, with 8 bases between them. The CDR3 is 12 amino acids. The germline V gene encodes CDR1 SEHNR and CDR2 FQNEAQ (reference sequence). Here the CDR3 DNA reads TGTGCCAGCAGCTCCCCAGGGACTGAAGCTTTCTTT. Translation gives CASSSPGTEAFF.

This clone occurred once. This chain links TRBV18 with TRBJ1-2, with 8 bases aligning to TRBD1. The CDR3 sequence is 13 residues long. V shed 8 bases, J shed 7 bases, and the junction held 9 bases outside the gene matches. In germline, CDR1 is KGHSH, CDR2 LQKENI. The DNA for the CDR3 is TGTGCCAGCGAAAACTACAGGGGGGCTGGCTACACCTTC. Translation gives CASENYRGAGYTF.

This chain's CDR3 is CASSIGGASGREETQYF. The DNA for the CDR3 is TGTGCCAGTAGTATAGGAGGGGCTAGCGGGAGAGAAGAGACCCAGTACTTC. The chain recombines TRBV19 with TRBJ2-5, with 10 bases aligning to TRBD2. Per the germline V gene, CDR1 is LNHDA and CDR2 is SQIVND (reference sequence). With 1 base clipped from V and 3 bases from J, the junction kept 8 bases outside the gene matches. CDR3 length equals 17 residues.

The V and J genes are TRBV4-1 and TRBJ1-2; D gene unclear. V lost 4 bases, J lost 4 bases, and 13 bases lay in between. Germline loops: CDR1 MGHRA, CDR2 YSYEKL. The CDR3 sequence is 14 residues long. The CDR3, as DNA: TGCGCCAGCAGCCGCCCGGGGAACTCCTATGGCTACACCTTC. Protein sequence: CASSRPGNSYGYTF.

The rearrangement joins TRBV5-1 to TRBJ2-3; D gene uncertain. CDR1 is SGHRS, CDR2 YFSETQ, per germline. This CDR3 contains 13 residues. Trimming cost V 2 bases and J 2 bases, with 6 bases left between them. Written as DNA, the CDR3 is TGCGCCAGCAGCTTCCCACCCACAGATACGCAGTATTTT. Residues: CASSFPPTDTQYF.

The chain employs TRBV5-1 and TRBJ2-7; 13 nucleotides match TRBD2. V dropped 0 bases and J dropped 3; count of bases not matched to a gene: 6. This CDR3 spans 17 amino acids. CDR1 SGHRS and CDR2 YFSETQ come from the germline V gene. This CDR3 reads CASSLGTSGSGDYEQYF. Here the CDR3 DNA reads TGCGCCAGCAGCTTGGGGACTAGCGGGAGCGGTGACTACGAGCAGTACTTC.

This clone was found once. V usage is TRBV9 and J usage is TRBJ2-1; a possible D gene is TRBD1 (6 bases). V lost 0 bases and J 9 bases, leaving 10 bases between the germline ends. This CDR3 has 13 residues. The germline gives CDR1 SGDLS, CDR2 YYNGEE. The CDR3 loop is CASSVVQGSEQFF. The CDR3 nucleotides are TGTGCCAGCAGCGTAGTACAGGGAAGTGAGCAGTTCTTC. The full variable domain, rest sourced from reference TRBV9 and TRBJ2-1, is DSGVTQTPKHLITATGQRVTLRCSPRSGDLSVYWYQQSLDQGLQFLIQYYNGEERAKGNILERFSAQQFPDLHSELNLSSLELGDSALYFCASSVVQGSEQFFGPGTRLTVL.

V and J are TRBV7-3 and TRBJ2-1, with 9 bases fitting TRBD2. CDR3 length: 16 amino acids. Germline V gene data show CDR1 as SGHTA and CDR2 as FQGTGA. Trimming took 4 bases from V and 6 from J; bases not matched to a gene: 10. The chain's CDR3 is CASSSSAGGPGNEQFF. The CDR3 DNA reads TGTGCCAGCAGCTCTAGCGCGGGAGGGCCCGGCAATGAGCAGTTCTTC.

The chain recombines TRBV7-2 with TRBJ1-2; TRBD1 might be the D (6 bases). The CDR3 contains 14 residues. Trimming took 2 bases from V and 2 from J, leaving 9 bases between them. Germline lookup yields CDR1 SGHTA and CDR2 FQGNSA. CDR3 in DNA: TGTGCCAGCAGCTTATTAACAGGGAACTATGGCTACACCTTC. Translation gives CASSLLTGNYGYTF.

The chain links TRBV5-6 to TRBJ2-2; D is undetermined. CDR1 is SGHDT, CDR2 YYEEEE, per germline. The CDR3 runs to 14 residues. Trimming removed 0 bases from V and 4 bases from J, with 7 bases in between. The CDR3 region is CASSLGKPTGELFF. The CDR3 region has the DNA TGTGCCAGCAGCTTGGGAAAACCCACCGGGGAGCTGTTTTTT. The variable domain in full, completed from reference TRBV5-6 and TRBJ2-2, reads DAGVTQSPTHLIKTRGQQVTLRCSPKSGHDTVSWYQQALGQGPQFIFQYYEEEERQRGNFPDRFSGHQFPNYSSELNVNALLLGDSALYLCASSLGKPTGELFFGEGSRLTVL.

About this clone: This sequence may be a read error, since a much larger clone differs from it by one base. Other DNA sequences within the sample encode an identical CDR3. This CDR3 reads CASSFDRSSYEQYF. CDR3 sequence (DNA): TGTGCCAGCAGCTTTGACAGGAGCTCCTACGAGCAGTACTTC. The V gene is TRBV5-4, the J gene TRBJ2-7; perhaps TRBD1 as D (6 bases). V lost 2 bases and J lost 0, with 9 bases in between. CDR3 length equals 14 residues. Per the germline V gene, CDR1 is SGHNT and CDR2 is YYREEE (reference sequence).

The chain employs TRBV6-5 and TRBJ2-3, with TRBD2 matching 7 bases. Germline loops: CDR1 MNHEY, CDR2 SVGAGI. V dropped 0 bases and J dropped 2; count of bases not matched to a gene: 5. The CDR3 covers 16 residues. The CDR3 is CASSYSASGNTDTQYF. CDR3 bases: TGTGCCAGCAGTTACTCAGCTAGCGGAAACACAGATACGCAGTATTTT.

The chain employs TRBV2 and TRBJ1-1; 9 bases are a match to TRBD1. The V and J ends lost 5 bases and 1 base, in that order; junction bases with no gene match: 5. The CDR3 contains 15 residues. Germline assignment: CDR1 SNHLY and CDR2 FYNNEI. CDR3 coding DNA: TGTGCCAGCAGTAGTGAGACAGGGGGGAACACTGAAGCTTTCTTT. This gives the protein CASSSETGGNTEAFF.

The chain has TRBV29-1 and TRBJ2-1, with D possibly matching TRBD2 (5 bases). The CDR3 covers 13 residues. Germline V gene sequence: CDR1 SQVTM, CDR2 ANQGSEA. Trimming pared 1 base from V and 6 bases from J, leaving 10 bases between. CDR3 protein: CSVEVERVNEQFF. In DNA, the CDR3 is TGCAGCGTTGAAGTTGAGAGGGTCAATGAGCAGTTCTTC.

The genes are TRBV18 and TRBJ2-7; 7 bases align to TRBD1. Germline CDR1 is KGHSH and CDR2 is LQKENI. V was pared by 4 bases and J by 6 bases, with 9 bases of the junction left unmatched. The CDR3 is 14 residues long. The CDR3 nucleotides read TGTGCCAGCTCACGCAGACAGGGTCCTGTCGAGCAGTACTTC. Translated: CASSRRQGPVEQYF.

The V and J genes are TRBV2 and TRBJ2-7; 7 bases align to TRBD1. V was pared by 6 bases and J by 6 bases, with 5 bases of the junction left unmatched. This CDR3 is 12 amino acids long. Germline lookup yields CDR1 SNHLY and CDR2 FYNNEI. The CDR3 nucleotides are TGTGCCAGCAGGAACAGGGGCGGCGAGCAGTACTTC. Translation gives CASRNRGGEQYF.

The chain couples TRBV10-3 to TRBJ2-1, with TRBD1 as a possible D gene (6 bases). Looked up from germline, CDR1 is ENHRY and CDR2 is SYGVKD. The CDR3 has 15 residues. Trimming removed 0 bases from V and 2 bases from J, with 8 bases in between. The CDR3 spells CAISESRGTYNEQFF. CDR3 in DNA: TGTGCCATCAGTGAGTCCAGGGGAACCTACAATGAGCAGTTCTTC.

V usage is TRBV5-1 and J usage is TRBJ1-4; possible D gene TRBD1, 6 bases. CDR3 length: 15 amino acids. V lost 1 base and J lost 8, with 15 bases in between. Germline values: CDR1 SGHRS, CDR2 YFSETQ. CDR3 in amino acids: CASSLSLTGGEKLFF. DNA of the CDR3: TGCGCCAGCAGCTTGTCCTTGACAGGCGGAGAAAAACTGTTTTTT.